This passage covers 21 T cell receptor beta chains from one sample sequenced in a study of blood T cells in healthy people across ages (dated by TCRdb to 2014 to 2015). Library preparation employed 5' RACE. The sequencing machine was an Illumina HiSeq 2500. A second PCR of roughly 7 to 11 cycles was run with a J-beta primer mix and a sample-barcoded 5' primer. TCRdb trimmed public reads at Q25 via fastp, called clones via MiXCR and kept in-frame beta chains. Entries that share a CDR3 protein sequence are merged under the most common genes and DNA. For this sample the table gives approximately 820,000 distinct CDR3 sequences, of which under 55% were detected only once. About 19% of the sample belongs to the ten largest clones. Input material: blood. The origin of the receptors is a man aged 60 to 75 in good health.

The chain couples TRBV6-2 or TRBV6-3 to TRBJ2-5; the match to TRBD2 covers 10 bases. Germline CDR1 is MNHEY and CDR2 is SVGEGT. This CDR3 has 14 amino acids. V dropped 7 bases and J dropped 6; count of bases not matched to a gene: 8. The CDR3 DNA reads TGTGCCAGCACCCAAGCGGGGGGGCGCCAGACCCAGTACTTC. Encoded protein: CASTQAGGRQTQYF.

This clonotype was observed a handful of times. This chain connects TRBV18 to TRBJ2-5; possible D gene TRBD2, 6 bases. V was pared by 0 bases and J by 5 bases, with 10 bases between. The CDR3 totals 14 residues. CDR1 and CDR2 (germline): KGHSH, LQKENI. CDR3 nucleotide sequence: TGTGCCAGCTCACCACCGGGAGGTGTGGAGACCCAGTACTTC. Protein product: CASSPPGGVETQYF.

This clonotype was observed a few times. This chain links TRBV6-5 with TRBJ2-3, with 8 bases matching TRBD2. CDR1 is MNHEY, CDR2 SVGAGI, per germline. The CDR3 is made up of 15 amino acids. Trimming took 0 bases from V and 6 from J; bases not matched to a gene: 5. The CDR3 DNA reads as TGTGCCAGCAGTTACTCGGGGACTAGTGCGGATACGCAGTATTTT. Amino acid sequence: CASSYSGTSADTQYF.

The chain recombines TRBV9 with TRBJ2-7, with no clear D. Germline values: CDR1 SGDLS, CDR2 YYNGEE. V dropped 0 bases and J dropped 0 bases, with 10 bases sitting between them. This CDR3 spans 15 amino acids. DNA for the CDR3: TGTGCCAGCAGCGTAGATGTGGGCGCCTCCTACGAGCAGTACTTC. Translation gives CASSVDVGASYEQYF.

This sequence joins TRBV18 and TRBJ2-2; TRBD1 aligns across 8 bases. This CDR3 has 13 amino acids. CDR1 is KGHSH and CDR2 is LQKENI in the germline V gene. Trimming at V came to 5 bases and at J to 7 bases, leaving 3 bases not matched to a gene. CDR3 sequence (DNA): TGTGCCAGCTCATCGGACAGGGTCGGGGAGCTGTTTTTT. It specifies CASSSDRVGELFF.

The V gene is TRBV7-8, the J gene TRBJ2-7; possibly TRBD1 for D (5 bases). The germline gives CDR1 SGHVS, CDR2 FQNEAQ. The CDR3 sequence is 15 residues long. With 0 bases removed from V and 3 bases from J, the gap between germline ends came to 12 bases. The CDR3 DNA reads TGTGCCAGCAGCTTAGCGGTCCAGGGTGACTACGAGCAGTACTTC. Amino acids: CASSLAVQGDYEQYF.

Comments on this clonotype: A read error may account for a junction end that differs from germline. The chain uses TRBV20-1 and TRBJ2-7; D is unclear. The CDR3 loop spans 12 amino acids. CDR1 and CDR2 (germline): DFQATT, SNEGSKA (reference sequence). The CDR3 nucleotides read TGCAGTGCTCTAGGCAAGACCCGCGAGCGGTACTTC. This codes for CSALGKTRERYF.

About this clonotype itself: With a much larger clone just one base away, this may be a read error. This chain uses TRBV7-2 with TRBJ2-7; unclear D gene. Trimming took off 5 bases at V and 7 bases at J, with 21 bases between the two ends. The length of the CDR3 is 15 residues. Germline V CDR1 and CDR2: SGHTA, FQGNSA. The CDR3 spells CASSKTRVTSNEQYF. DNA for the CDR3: TGTGCCAGCAGCAAAACCCGGGTCACAAGCAATGAGCAGTACTTC.

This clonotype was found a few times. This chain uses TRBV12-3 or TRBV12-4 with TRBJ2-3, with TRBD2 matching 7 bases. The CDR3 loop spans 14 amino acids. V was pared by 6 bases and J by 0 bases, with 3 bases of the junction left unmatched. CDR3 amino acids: CASRPSGSTDTQYF. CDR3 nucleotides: TGTGCCAGCAGGCCTAGCGGAAGCACAGATACGCAGTATTTT.

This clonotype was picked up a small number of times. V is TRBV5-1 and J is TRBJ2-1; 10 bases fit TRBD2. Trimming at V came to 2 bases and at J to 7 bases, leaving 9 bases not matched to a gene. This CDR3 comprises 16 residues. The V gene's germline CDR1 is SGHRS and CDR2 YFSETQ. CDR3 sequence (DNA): TGCGCCAGCAGCTTCCGGGGACTAGCGATTCTGAATGAGCAGTTCTTC. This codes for CASSFRGLAILNEQFF. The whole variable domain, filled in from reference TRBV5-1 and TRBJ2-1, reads KAGVTQTPRYLIKTRGQQVTLSCSPISGHRSVSWYQQTPGQGLQFLFEYFSETQRNKGNFPGRFSGRQFSNSRSEMNVSTLELGDSALYLCASSFRGLAILNEQFFGPGTRLTVL.

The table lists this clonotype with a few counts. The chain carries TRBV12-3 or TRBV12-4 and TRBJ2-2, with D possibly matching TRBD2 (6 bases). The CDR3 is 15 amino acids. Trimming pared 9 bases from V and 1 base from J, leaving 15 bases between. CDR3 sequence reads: CASRVGTGNTGELFF. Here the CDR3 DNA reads TGTGCCAGTAGAGTAGGGACTGGGAACACCGGGGAGCTGTTTTTT.

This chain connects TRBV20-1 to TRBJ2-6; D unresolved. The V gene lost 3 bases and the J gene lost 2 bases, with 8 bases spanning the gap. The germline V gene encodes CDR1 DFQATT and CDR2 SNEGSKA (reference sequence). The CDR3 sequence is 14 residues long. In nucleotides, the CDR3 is TGCAGTGCTAGGACGGAGACTGGGGCCAACGTCCTGACTTTC. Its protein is CSARTETGANVLTF.

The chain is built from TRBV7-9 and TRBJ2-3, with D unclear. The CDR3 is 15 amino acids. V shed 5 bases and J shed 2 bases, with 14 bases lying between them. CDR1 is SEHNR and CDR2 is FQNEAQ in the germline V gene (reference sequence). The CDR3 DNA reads TGTGCCAGCAGCCCAGATGGGTACTCCACAGATACGCAGTATTTT. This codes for CASSPDGYSTDTQYF.

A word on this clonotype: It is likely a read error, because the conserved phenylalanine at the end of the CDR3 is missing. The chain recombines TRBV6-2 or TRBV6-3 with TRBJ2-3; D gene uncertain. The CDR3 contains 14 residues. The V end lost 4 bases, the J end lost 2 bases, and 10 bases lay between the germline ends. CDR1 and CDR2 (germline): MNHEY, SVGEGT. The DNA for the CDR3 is TGTGCCAGCAGTTCAACGGGCTCCACAGATACGCAGTATTTG. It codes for CASSSTGSTDTQYL.

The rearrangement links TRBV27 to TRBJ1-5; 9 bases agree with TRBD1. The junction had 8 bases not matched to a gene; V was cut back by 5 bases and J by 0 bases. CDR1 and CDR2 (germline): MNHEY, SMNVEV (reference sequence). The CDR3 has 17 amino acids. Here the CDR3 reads CASSKTGGYYSNQPQHF. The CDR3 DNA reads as TGTGCCAGCAGTAAGACAGGGGGTTATTATAGCAATCAGCCCCAGCATTTT.

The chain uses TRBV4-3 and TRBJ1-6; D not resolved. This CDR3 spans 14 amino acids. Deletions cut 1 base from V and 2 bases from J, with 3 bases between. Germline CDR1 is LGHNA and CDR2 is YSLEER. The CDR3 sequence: CASSQGTYNSPLHF. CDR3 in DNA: TGCGCCAGCAGCCAAGGGACCTATAATTCACCCCTCCACTTT.

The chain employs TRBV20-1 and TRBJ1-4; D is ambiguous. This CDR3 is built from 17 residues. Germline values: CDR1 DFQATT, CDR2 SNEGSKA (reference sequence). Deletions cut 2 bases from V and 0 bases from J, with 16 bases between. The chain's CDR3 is CSARMDPPFATNEKLFF. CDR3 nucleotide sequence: TGCAGTGCTAGAATGGACCCTCCGTTTGCAACTAATGAAAAACTGTTTTTT.

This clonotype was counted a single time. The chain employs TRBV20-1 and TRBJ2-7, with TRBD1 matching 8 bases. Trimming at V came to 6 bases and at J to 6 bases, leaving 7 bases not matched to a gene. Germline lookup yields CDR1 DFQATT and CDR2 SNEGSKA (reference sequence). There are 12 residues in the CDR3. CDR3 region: CSAATDRGEQYF. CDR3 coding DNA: TGCAGTGCAGCTACTGACAGGGGCGAGCAGTACTTC.

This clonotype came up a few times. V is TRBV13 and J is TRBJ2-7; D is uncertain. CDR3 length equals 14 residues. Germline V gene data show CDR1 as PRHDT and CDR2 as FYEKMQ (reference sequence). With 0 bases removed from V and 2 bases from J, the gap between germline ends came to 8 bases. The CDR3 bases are TGTGCCAGCAGCTTAGGGGATCAAACCTACGAGCAGTACTTC. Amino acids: CASSLGDQTYEQYF.

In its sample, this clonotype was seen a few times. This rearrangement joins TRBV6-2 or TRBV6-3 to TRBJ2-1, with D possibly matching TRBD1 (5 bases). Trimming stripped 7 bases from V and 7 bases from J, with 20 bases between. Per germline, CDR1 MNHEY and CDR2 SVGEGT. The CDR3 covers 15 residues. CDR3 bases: TGTGCCAGCACAAAAGGGGCAGGGTTAAGGAATGAGCAGTTCTTC. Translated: CASTKGAGLRNEQFF.

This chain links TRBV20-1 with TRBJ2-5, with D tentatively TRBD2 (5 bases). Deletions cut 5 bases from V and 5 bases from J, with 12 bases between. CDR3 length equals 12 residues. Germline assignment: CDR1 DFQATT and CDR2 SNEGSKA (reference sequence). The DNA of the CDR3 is TGCAGTGCTCTGGACTCGCGGGAGACCCAGTACTTC. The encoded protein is CSALDSRETQYF.